Below, 24 T cell receptor beta chains from the same sample are listed, as sequenced in a study of cytomegalovirus exposure and HLA in healthy donors. The primer mix had 60 Vbeta and 13 Jbeta primers. The assay was immunoSEQ multiplex PCR, and TCRdb's table has in-frame clones only and misses some. Here the sample spans around 110,000 clones, about 69% being singletons. Sequenced: PBMCs. These TCRs come from a woman between 18 and 30 years old in good health and CMV-seronegative.

The chain carries TRBV5-4 and TRBJ2-5; TRBD2 aligns across 8 bases. The CDR3 spans 16 residues. V lost 0 bases to trimming and J lost 2 bases; unmatched junction nucleotides: 6. The germline gives CDR1 SGHNT, CDR2 YYREEE (reference sequence). CDR3 coding DNA: TGTGCCAGCAGCTTGGATAAGCGGGGGAGACAAGAGACCCAGTACTTC. Its protein is CASSLDKRGRQETQYF.

As to this clone: Given the absence of the conserved phenylalanine or tryptophan at the CDR3 end, a read error is likely. The limits of the CDR3 on the DNA are not certain, so only TCRdb's listed CDR3 is given. CDR3 sequence reads: CSVEGDTEALV. This chain uses TRBV29-1 with TRBJ1-1; the table assigns TRBD1, which was not confirmed against the DNA. Looked up from germline, CDR1 is SQVTM and CDR2 is ANQGSEA. The CDR3 length equals 11 residues, ends included.

The chain is built from TRBV19 and TRBJ1-2, with D hard to call. Looked up from germline, CDR1 is LNHDA and CDR2 is SQIVND (reference sequence). CDR3 size: 13 residues. The V gene lost 4 bases and the J gene lost 4 bases, with 10 bases spanning the gap. Written as DNA, the CDR3 is TGTGCCAGTAGTACATGGAGCTCCTATGGCTACACCTTC. Translated, it gives CASSTWSSYGYTF.

The V and J genes are TRBV19 and TRBJ2-7; 8 nucleotides line up with TRBD1. J was trimmed by 3 bases and V by 10 bases; bases with no gene match: 5. This CDR3 spans 12 amino acids. Per germline, CDR1 LNHDA and CDR2 SQIVND (reference sequence). The DNA for the CDR3 is TGTGCCACGACAGGGGAAGTCTACGAGCAGTACTTC. It codes for CATTGEVYEQYF.

This clone has only one observation. The chain has TRBV6-6 and TRBJ1-5; possible D gene TRBD1, 5 bases. Between the trimmed V and J ends, which lost 5 bases and 9 bases, there was a span of 20 bases. Germline V gene lookup returns CDR1 MNHNY and CDR2 SVGAGI (reference sequence). This CDR3 has 15 residues. CDR3 protein: CASSPRQSSWGPQHF. In DNA form, the CDR3 reads TGTGCCAGCAGTCCCAGACAGTCGAGCTGGGGGCCCCAGCATTTT.

The chain joins TRBV10-2 to TRBJ1-1; 10 bases align to TRBD1. The germline gives CDR1 WSHSY, CDR2 SAAADI. This CDR3 region has 13 residues. Germline trimming cut 8 bases from V and 6 bases from J; bases unmatched to any gene: 6. CDR3 protein: CASLGTGVPEAFF. In nucleotides, the CDR3 is TGCGCCAGCCTCGGGACAGGGGTCCCTGAAGCTTTCTTT.

V and J are TRBV27 and TRBJ2-7, with D possibly TRBD1 on 6 matching bases. CDR3 length equals 14 residues. Trimming pared 2 bases from V and 0 bases from J, leaving 8 bases between. CDR1 is MNHEY and CDR2 is SMNVEV in the germline V gene (reference sequence). The CDR3 loop is CASSLQGNSYEQYF. The CDR3 DNA is TGTGCCAGCAGTTTACAGGGGAACTCCTACGAGCAGTACTTC.

The CDR3 region has the DNA TGTGCCAGCAGGGAACTCCCGGGGGGCTATGGCTACACCTTC. It codes for CASRELPGGYGYTF. The chain recombines TRBV6-1 with TRBJ1-2, with D perhaps matching TRBD1 (5 bases). V was shortened by 6 bases and J by 4 bases, with 15 bases between the two germline ends. This CDR3 has 14 residues. Germline V gene lookup returns CDR1 MNHNS and CDR2 SASEGT.

CDR3 bases: TGTGCCAGTAGTTTACCCCCAGACTCTGGAAACACCATATATTTT. The encoded protein is CASSLPPDSGNTIYF. The J gene is TRBJ1-3, the V gene TRBV19; D gene unclear. This CDR3 is 15 amino acids long. Germline CDR1 LNHDA, CDR2 SQIVND (reference sequence). With 5 bases removed from V and 0 bases from J, the gap between germline ends came to 11 bases.

The J gene is TRBJ2-3, the V gene TRBV4-2; 10 bases are a match to TRBD2. CDR1 and CDR2 from the germline V gene are LGHNA and YNFKEQ. V shed 3 bases, J shed 2 bases, and the junction held 2 bases outside the gene matches. The CDR3 is 15 residues long. CDR3 in DNA: TGTGCCAGCAGCCACACTAGCGGGGACACAGATACGCAGTATTTT. Translating gives CASSHTSGDTDTQYF.

The chain uses TRBV7-2 and TRBJ2-7, with D perhaps matching TRBD2 (5 bases). Trimming removed 8 bases at V and 0 bases at J, with 5 bases between. The CDR3 extends over 11 amino acids. In germline, CDR1 is SGHTA, CDR2 FQGNSA. CDR3 nucleotide sequence: TGTGCCAGCGGGAGCTCCTACGAGCAGTACTTC. This codes for CASGSSYEQYF.

This clone turned up a few times. V and J are TRBV28 and TRBJ1-1; D not certain. The CDR3 contains 14 residues. Per germline, CDR1 MDHEN and CDR2 SYDVKM. Trimming removed 8 bases at V and 1 base at J, with 14 bases between. The CDR3 bases are TGTGCCAGCTCCGGGATCCCTCGGAACACTGAAGCTTTCTTT. Its translation: CASSGIPRNTEAFF.

The count of this clone is one. V and J are TRBV19 and TRBJ2-1; 7 bases fit TRBD2. Germline CDR1 LNHDA, CDR2 SQIVND (reference sequence). V lost 3 bases and J lost 8; bases outside the gene matches: 10. There are 15 residues in the CDR3. The CDR3 DNA reads as TGTGCCAGTAGTATGGGAGCGGGGCGTGGCGATGAGCAGTTCTTC. Translation: CASSMGAGRGDEQFF.

This clone was recorded a few times. The rearrangement links TRBV28 to TRBJ2-2; 9 nucleotides line up with TRBD2. Germline V gene lookup returns CDR1 MDHEN and CDR2 SYDVKM. The CDR3 covers 15 residues. The junction had 4 bases not matched to a gene; V was cut back by 5 bases and J by 3 bases. In DNA form, the CDR3 reads TGTGCCAGCAGTGCGGGGGGGCGTGACACCGGGGAGCTGTTTTTT. It specifies CASSAGGRDTGELFF.

The chain carries TRBV30 and TRBJ1-6; D call uncertain. Trimming stripped 6 bases from V and 1 base from J, with 7 bases between. The CDR3 is 13 amino acids. Germline assignment: CDR1 GTSNPN and CDR2 SVGIG (reference sequence). CDR3 protein: CACGVSYNSPLHF. In nucleotides, the CDR3 is TGTGCCTGCGGGGTATCCTATAATTCACCCCTCCACTTT.

This chain links TRBV5-1 with TRBJ2-2, with TRBD1 as a possible D gene (6 bases). Germline-derived CDR1 and CDR2 are SGHRS and YFSETQ. With 1 base removed from V and 0 bases from J, the gap between germline ends came to 13 bases. CDR3 length equals 17 residues. The CDR3 reads CASSLFGGKANTGELFF. For the CDR3, the DNA is TGCGCCAGCAGCTTGTTTGGGGGCAAAGCGAACACCGGGGAGCTGTTTTTT.

The CDR3 DNA follows: TGCAGCGTCAACAGGGAACACCCTGAAGCTTTCTTT. Translated: CSVNREHPEAFF. The J gene is TRBJ1-1, the V gene TRBV29-1; D is perhaps TRBD1 (6 bases). The CDR3 contains 12 residues. The V gene's germline CDR1 is SQVTM and CDR2 ANQGSEA. Deletions cut 6 bases from V and 6 bases from J, with 14 bases between. Together with reference TRBV29-1 and TRBJ1-1, the CDR3 gives the full variable domain: SAVISQKPSRDICQRGTSLTIQCQVDSQVTMMFWYRQQPGQSLTLIATANQGSEATYESGFVIDKFPISRPNLTFSTLTVSNMSPEDSSIYLCSVNREHPEAFFGQGTRLTVV.

This sequence joins TRBV18 and TRBJ1-2; D is perhaps TRBD1 (6 bases). V lost 6 bases and J lost 1, with 12 bases in between. The CDR3 has 14 residues. Germline-derived CDR1 and CDR2 are KGHSH and LQKENI. CDR3 bases: TGTGCCAGCTCCCCCGCAGGGGTTAACTATGGCTACACCTTC. The encoded protein is CASSPAGVNYGYTF.

This clone came up a few times. The gene calls are TRBV27 and TRBJ2-3; TRBD2 matches at 15 bases. V gave up 0 bases and J gave up 2 bases; unmatched junction bases: 6. The CDR3 is made up of 19 amino acids. Per the germline V gene, CDR1 is MNHEY and CDR2 is SMNVEV (reference sequence). CDR3 in DNA: TGTGCCAGCAGTTTATCGCCGGGACTAGCGGGGGGCTACACAGATACGCAGTATTTT. Translation gives CASSLSPGLAGGYTDTQYF.

V usage is TRBV29-1 and J usage is TRBJ1-1; the match to TRBD1 covers 7 bases. Unmatched junction bases numbered 3, after V lost 3 bases and J lost 5 bases. Germline CDR1 SQVTM, CDR2 ANQGSEA. CDR3 length equals 12 residues. The CDR3 is CSVETGWTEAFF. CDR3 DNA: TGCAGCGTTGAGACAGGGTGGACTGAAGCTTTCTTT.

The chain has TRBV4-1 and TRBJ1-4; D not resolved. The CDR3 length is 13 residues. CDR1 and CDR2 from the germline V gene are MGHRA and YSYEKL. Between the trimmed V and J ends, which lost 1 base and 8 bases, there was a span of 8 bases. The CDR3 loop is CASSQVTGEKLFF. In nucleotides, the CDR3 is TGCGCCAGCAGCCAAGTTACGGGGGAAAAACTGTTTTTT.

This clone was detected once. CDR3 amino acids: CASRRQGGTDTQYF. The CDR3 coding sequence is TGTGCCAGCAGGAGACAGGGTGGGACAGATACGCAGTATTTT. J is TRBJ2-3 and V is TRBV28; TRBD1 agrees at 7 bases. This CDR3 comprises 14 residues. CDR1 and CDR2 from the germline V gene are MDHEN and SYDVKM. V lost 6 bases and J lost 3; bases outside the gene matches: 6.

This rearrangement joins TRBV27 to TRBJ1-4, with D hard to call. CDR3 length: 14 residues. The V gene's germline CDR1 is MNHEY and CDR2 SMNVEV (reference sequence). Trimming stripped 6 bases from V and 4 bases from J, with 12 bases between. For the CDR3, the DNA is TGTGCCAGCAGCGACAACTTTGGTAATGAAAAACTGTTTTTT. Translation gives CASSDNFGNEKLFF.

The chain has TRBV19 and TRBJ2-7; TRBD1 matches at 10 bases. The CDR3 has 14 residues. Per the germline V gene, CDR1 is LNHDA and CDR2 is SQIVND (reference sequence). Trimming at V came to 4 bases and at J to 5 bases, leaving 5 bases not matched to a gene. CDR3 sequence reads: CASSKGQGNHEQYF. CDR3 in DNA: TGTGCCAGTAGTAAGGGACAGGGGAACCACGAGCAGTACTTC. The full variable domain, in which reference TRBV19 and TRBJ2-7 provide the parts outside the CDR3, is DGGITQSPKYLFRKEGQNVTLSCEQNLNHDAMYWYRQDPGQGLRLIYYSQIVNDFQKGDIAEGYSVSREKKESFPLTVTSAQKNPTAFYLCASSKGQGNHEQYFGPGTRLTVT.